This entry describes one T cell receptor (beta chain). Its cognate antigen has yet to be identified. Base qualities are not recorded, but no much larger clone differs from it by a single base. These data are taken from a study of cytomegalovirus exposure and HLA in healthy donors (dated by TCRdb to about 2017). Regarding the research as a whole: According to an earlier analysis of 550 to 700 of the donors, about 190 million T cells yielded 90 million to 140 million unique TCR beta sequences and 276 Gb of sequence data. Approximately 300 gigabases of sequencing data and roughly 80 million unique TCR sequences made up an early release that covered roughly 670 HLA-typed donors. Of the roughly 420 genotyped donors, more than 75% were placed in the genetic ancestry cluster associated with self-reported Caucasian donors. The study aimed to test whether signatures of past pathogen exposure could be identified by cataloging public T cell receptors. The study profiled the T cell repertoires of about 720 subjects by immunosequencing and related them to cytomegalovirus serostatus. A separate validation cohort of more than 100 different subjects was used in addition to the 666-subject first cohort. High-throughput TCR immunosequencing, statistical association of individual TCRs with disease status, and machine learning were combined to predict cytomegalovirus infection status. A later analysis re-examined previously published TCR beta repertoires from several hundred donors and added high-resolution HLA genotyping to investigate patterns of TCR occurrence. Rather than drawing on any new phenotypic data, the later analysis identified candidate immune exposures from TCR beta sequences and the way those sequences occurred across donors. In an earlier analysis of 550 to 700 of the donors, high-throughput TCR beta sequencing was used to judge whether each TCR beta V gene segment behaved as functional or pseudogenic. Donor age, sex, ethnicity and CMV serostatus were compiled alongside the repertoire data. A later genetic analysis took genome-wide SNP genotypes for about three fifths of the roughly 670 donors and used that subset as a discovery cohort. All discovery cohort repertoires had been generated using a single sequencing platform. Both class I and class II loci were covered by HLA typing, at four-digit resolution. The number of donors typed differed by locus, with about 629-630 for A, B, C, DRB1 and DQB1, roughly 520 for DQA1, nearly 610 for DPA1, and some 470 for DPB1. Because of strong linkage in the cohort, a handful of DR-DQ haplotypes were treated as single units for association and clustering. Among 300 to 500 genotyped donors of the cohort, an average of approximately 220,000 unique TCR beta nucleotide sequences was sequenced per donor, of which about 19% were non-productive.

Findings and caveats that apply to the study as a whole: A group of highly shared sequence variants was considered likely to be a technical artifact of the sequencing pipeline. A later analysis reported that several top co-occurrence clusters appeared linked to parvovirus B19, influenza, CMV and Epstein-Barr virus. In this cohort, only TCR beta chains were sequenced, and detectable features were limited by the absence of alpha or paired-chain data. The authors suggested that the approach could potentially be extended to other disease states and immunological phenotypes. Immune exposure information for the cohort was limited to CMV serostatus. Because HLA typing was unavailable for some donors at each locus, only the typed subset was used in association tests. Presence/absence analyses assumed roughly uniform sequencing depth across donors, an assumption that may not hold. Most CMV-associated TCR beta chains appeared to be HLA-restricted in a later analysis, and the HLA associations seemed to be driven largely by CMV exposure. A later analysis found that TCR association rates varied across HLA loci, with DRB1 alleles showing the most associated TCRs and HLA-C alleles the fewest. The classifier was reported to diagnose cytomegalovirus status with high specificity and sensitivity in both the original cohort and the validation cohort. Compared with equally common non-associated chains, HLA-associated TCR beta chains in a later analysis were more clonally expanded and had lower generation probabilities. Three of the identified cytomegalovirus-associated TCR beta chains were confirmed in vitro to be specific for cytomegalovirus antigens. In a later genetic analysis, fewer N-insertions in productive TCRs were reported among donors in an Asian-associated ancestry cluster than the roughly 700-donor mean. When HLA alleles, especially DR and DQ, strongly co-occurred, attributing TCR associations to individual alleles was difficult. Some IMGT-functional V segments, including TRBV6-2 and TRBV6-3, could not be distinguished by the 87-base-pair reads and were therefore excluded. While some public TCRs were present in many individuals, most TCR sequences turned up only very rarely across donors. Because counts were too low, seventeen rarely observed V segments, including chromosome 9 orphons, were excluded from the earlier analysis of roughly 580 of the donors. A total of around 150 TCR beta chains were listed by the study as associated with cytomegalovirus. A further reported finding was that TCR beta sequences accurately predicted the HLA-A and HLA-B alleles for most subjects in the first cohort. In an earlier analysis of roughly 500 of the donors, most TCR beta V segments appeared in productive rearrangements about 90% or about 30% of the time, broadly matching IMGT annotations. In a later genetic analysis, a missense DCLRE1C variant was associated with V-gene and J-gene trimming of TCR beta chains, and the association was replicated in an independent cohort. Linkage disequilibrium might explain the correlated functional status among segregating V segments, but an unknown experimental factor could not be ruled out. In a later analysis, about 17,000 TCR beta sequences were associated with specific HLA alleles at a false discovery rate of 0.05.

The cohort consisted of more than 650 healthy bone marrow donors. All cohort members were sampled while nominally healthy, although unrecorded immune exposures were likely present. The donor was CMV seropositive and belonged to the group of 250 to 300 seropositive cohort members. A peripheral blood sample was collected from each donor, and TCR beta sequencing was performed on peripheral blood mononuclear cells. Genomic DNA was extracted from the blood cell samples with the Qiagen DNeasy Blood Extraction Kit. Looking up the germline V gene yields CDR1 SGHRS and CDR2 YFSETQ. V is cut back by 0 bases and J by 7 bases, with 8 bases in the junction unmatched. The CDR3 contains 16 residues, cysteine and phenylalanine counted. Solely the CDR3 DNA is kept, with 48 bases framed from the first base. The library was prepared using the immunoSEQ multiplex PCR assay. For the multiplex PCR, a mixture combining 60 forward primers for TCR Vbeta segments and 13 reverse primers for TCR Jbeta segments was used. The CDR3 region of rearranged TCR beta genes was amplified from genomic DNA with a multiplex PCR assay. The amplified TCR beta libraries were sequenced on the Illumina HiSeq System as 87-base-pair reads. Regarding the original processing steps: A later analysis counted around 72 million unique TCR beta chains across the 640 or so repertoires, and some 11 million of these chains were shared by at least two donors. Raw reads were error-corrected and collapsed into unique sequences with a nearest-neighbor algorithm that merged closely related sequences to remove PCR and sequencing errors. Alignment of CDR3 sequences to IMGT reference sequences was used to assign V, D and J gene segments. Each retained sequence needed at least a six-nucleotide match to both a V gene segment and a J gene segment. A rearrangement counted as productive if the CDR3 had no stop codons and remained in frame with V and J, and every other rearrangement counted as non-productive. CDR3 was defined by IMGT convention, running from the second conserved V-encoded cysteine to the conserved J-encoded phenylalanine. The earlier analysis of fewer than 700 of the donors excluded sequences that lacked an unambiguous match to a single V gene segment. In an earlier analysis of 587 of the donors, V segments were called functional above 56.7% productive rearrangements and were called segregating when the between-donor standard deviation exceeded 5%. A statistical classification framework was built to diagnose cytomegalovirus status from the catalog of TCR beta chain sequences. V and J gene assignment, in a later analysis, came from comparing TCR nucleotide sequences with IMGT/GENE-DB human TR gene sequences. A later analysis assigned CDR3 sequences and most-parsimonious VDJ recombination scenarios with the TCRdist pipeline. In a later analysis, each TCR beta chain was defined by its CDR3 amino acid sequence together with its V-gene family, and reads lacking a unique V-gene family were excluded. A later analysis removed 592 highly shared, low-generation-probability nucleotide sequences to deal with suspected cross-contamination and a sequencing artifact. In a later analysis, a clonal expansion index was calculated for each public chain from normalized within-repertoire ranks of inferred template counts. Generation probabilities in a later analysis came from a VDJ recombination model fitted to out-of-frame rearrangements, and those results were checked against IGoR. A later analysis scored TCR-TCR, TCR-HLA and TCR-CMV co-occurrence with hypergeometric tests, applying a repertoire-size bias correction to TCR pairs. False discovery rates were estimated in a later analysis by permuting HLA or CMV assignments 20 times. In a later analysis, co-occurring TCRs were grouped using DBSCAN, and TCRdist sequence similarity was added for clustering within HLA-allele-positive subsets. Repertoires with fewer than 30,000 or more than 120,000 public chains, plus five repertoires with anomalous nucleotide sharing, were excluded from co-occurrence clustering. TCRdb took over this immuneACCESS table, retaining in-frame rearrangements with V and J assigned. Such tables are incomplete; in checked studies, under half of the missing clones stem from an unresolved V gene, and the remainder is unexplained. V and J calls and clone size are as listed in that table; D and trimming were resolved from the DNA. The sample table contains over 100,000 clones; only one count was recorded for under 70% of them. The ten largest clones capture roughly 8.4% of the sample.

The receptor chain draws on TRBV5-1 and TRBJ2-7; TRBD1 fits 12 bases in the junction. The sequence came from a young man in good health and CMV-seropositive. The sample taken for sequencing was PBMCs. DNA sequence: TGCGCCAGCAGCTTGGGGTCGGGACAGGGGGCGAGAGAGCAGTACTTC. This is translated as CASSLGSGQGAREQYF.